This T cell receptor beta chain was retrieved from a study of cytomegalovirus exposure and HLA in healthy donors. Findings and caveats of the study: On later analysis, the bulk of CMV-associated TCR beta chains appeared to be HLA-restricted.

Primers: 60 Vbeta forward and 13 Jbeta reverse. This table comes from immunoSEQ multiplex PCR, and its TCRdb copy is limited to in-frame clones, with some not included. The table shows some 200,000 clones, with around 86% occurring only once. From germline, CDR1 is SGHRS and CDR2 YFSETQ. CDR3 length: 14 amino acids. V was trimmed by 4 bases and J by 5 bases, leaving 14 bases between them. About this clone itself: What it binds is not known.

Material for sequencing was PBMCs. The chain links TRBV5-1 to TRBJ2-3; a possible D gene is TRBD2 (5 bases). The clonotype comes from a woman aged 18-29 years in good health and CMV-seronegative. DNA of the CDR3: TGCGCCAGCAGCGGTGCGGGCGTACGAGATACGCAGTATTTT. Translated, it gives CASSGAGVRDTQYF.